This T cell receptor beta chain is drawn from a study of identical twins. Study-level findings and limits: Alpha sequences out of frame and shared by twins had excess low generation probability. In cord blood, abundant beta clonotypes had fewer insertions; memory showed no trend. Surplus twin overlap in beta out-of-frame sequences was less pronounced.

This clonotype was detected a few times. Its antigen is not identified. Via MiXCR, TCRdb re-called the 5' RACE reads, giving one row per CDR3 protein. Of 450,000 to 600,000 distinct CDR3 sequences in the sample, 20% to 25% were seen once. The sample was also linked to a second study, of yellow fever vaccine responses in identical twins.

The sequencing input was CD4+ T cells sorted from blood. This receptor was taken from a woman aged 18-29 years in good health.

The CDR3 coding sequence is TGTGCCAGCAGTTTATGGGGACAGGGGGACATTCAGTACTTC. Its translation is CASSLWGQGDIQYF. This rearrangement joins TRBV28 to TRBJ2-4; the match to TRBD1 covers 11 bases. Germline V lookup: CDR1 MDHEN, CDR2 SYDVKM. CDR3 length: 14 amino acids. Germline trimming cut 0 bases from V and 8 bases from J; bases unmatched to any gene: 0. Drawing the rest from reference TRBV28 and TRBJ2-4, the complete variable domain is DVKVTQSSRYLVKRTGEKVFLECVQDMDHENMFWYRQDPGLGLRLIYFSYDVKMKEKGDIPEGYSVSREKKERFSLILESASTNQTSMYLCASSLWGQGDIQYFGAGTRLSVL.